The sequence of this T cell receptor (beta chain) was determined in a study of T-cell reconstitution after alpha-beta-depleted transplantation in children. Using unique molecular identifiers, the investigators prepared the TCRbeta library. TCRdb reprocessed the PCR reads with MiXCR, giving one entry per CDR3 protein. The table records 600,000 to 700,000 distinct CDR3 sequences, 16% of them present only once. CDR1 LNHNV and CDR2 YYDKDF come from the germline V gene (reference sequence). This CDR3 is built from 15 residues. J lost 3 bases, V lost 1 base, and 3 bases had no gene match. This sequence was found in a human donor who donated a stem cell graft to a child with acute myeloid leukemia. V is TRBV15 and J is TRBJ1-1, with 9 bases identical to TRBD1. Sample: PBMCs from the stem cell graft donor, taken from the stem cell graft. The CDR3 bases are TGTGCCACCAGCAGAGGAGACAGGGGGGACACTGAAGCTTTCTTT. Translated: CATSRGDRGDTEAFF. The entire variable domain, with the rest obtained from reference TRBV15 and TRBJ1-1, is as follows: DAMVIQNPRYQVTQFGKPVTLSCSQTLNHNVMYWYQQKSSQAPKLLFHYYDKDFNNEADTPDNFQSRRPNTSFCFLDIRSPGLGDTAMYLCATSRGDRGDTEAFFGQGTRLTVV.